This T cell receptor beta chain stems from a study of PD-1 blockade in classical Hodgkin lymphoma. Time point meaning: cycle 4 day 1 (C4D1), after six to seven weeks of nivolumab. Every patient experienced relapse after autologous stem cell transplantation, and brentuximab vedotin exposure varied. The ends lost 6 bases at V and 1 base at J; junction bases unmatched: 15. The CDR3 extends over 18 amino acids. Germline CDR1 reads MDHEN; CDR2 reads SYDVKM. Measured with immunoSEQ multiplex PCR; TCRdb has only the in-frame clones, and not every one. The profile shows roughly 96,000 clones, more than 85% of them singletons.

Sequences were derived from peripheral blood mononuclear cells (PBMCs), sampled before the fourth cycle of nivolumab. The clonotype comes from a human donor with classical Hodgkin lymphoma. The chain carries TRBV28 and TRBJ1-5; 7 bases align to TRBD1. The chain's CDR3 is CASRPTRQGSKSNQPQHF. In nucleotides, the CDR3 is TGTGCCAGCAGGCCGACCCGACAGGGTTCCAAAAGCAATCAGCCCCAGCATTTT.